The clone carrying this TCR beta chain was observed at least ten times. RNA transcripts were the template, and TCR beta CDR3 regions were amplified from them. RT-PCR in the first round used HTBI primers; a second-round multiplex PCR followed. In TCRdb, the multiplex PCR reads were re-called with MiXCR into one record per CDR3 protein. The sample yields 350,000 to 450,000 distinct CDR3 sequences, 15% to 20% seen once. The data stem from a study of Graves' ophthalmopathy and Graves' hyperthyroidism. The CDR3 totals 13 residues. Germline CDR1 and CDR2: MDHEN and SYDVKM. After removal of 7 bases from V and 4 bases from J, the junction contained 5 bases not matched to a gene.

This clonotype was obtained from a woman under 30 with Graves' ophthalmopathy. This chain uses TRBV28 with TRBJ1-1, with 8 bases aligning to TRBD1. Source material: peripheral blood. DNA for the CDR3: TGTGCCAGCATCCCGGACAGGGCCACTGAAGCTTTCTTT. It is translated as CASIPDRATEAFF.